The 13 T cell receptor beta chains below all came from one sample that was sequenced in a study of T cell responses to AZD1222 COVID-19 vaccine. Clones were sequenced by immunoSEQ multiplex PCR, and TCRdb holds only the in-frame ones, with some missing. The top ten hold 2.5% to 3.5% of the sample, which has around 100,000 clones, about nine tenths seen once. The sequencing used peripheral blood, collected 28 days after the second dose of the MenACWY control vaccine. The origin of the receptors is an adult who received the MenACWY meningococcal vaccine as a control.

The V gene is TRBV18, the J gene TRBJ2-7; D is perhaps TRBD1 (6 bases). CDR3 length: 15 residues. Germline CDR1 and CDR2: KGHSH and LQKENI. V dropped 3 bases and J dropped 5 bases, with 17 bases sitting between them. CDR3 nucleotide sequence: TGTGCCAGCTCACCCTCTAAAACAGGGATGAACGAGCAGTACTTC. Translating it yields CASSPSKTGMNEQYF.

V is TRBV5-1 and J is TRBJ1-1; D not resolved. Germline V gene lookup returns CDR1 SGHRS and CDR2 YFSETQ. The CDR3 is 13 residues long. V lost 2 bases, J lost 1 base, and 6 bases lay in between. This CDR3 is CASSFTGNTEAFF. CDR3 nucleotide sequence: TGCGCCAGCAGCTTCACGGGGAACACTGAAGCTTTCTTT.

The chain couples TRBV19 to TRBJ1-1, with D hard to call. Germline CDR1 LNHDA, CDR2 SQIVND (reference sequence). The CDR3 covers 14 residues. Trimming removed 2 bases from V and 1 base from J, with 8 bases in between. The CDR3 here is CASSISHPNTEAFF. The DNA for the CDR3 is TGTGCCAGTAGTATAAGTCACCCGAACACTGAAGCTTTCTTT.

The V and J genes are TRBV3-1 (or the pseudogene TRBV3-2) and TRBJ2-7, with TRBD2 matching over 11 bases. Germline V gene sequence: CDR1 LGHDT, CDR2 YNNKEL (reference sequence). The CDR3 has 18 amino acids. V was pared by 4 bases and J by 0 bases, with 11 bases of the junction left unmatched. CDR3 in DNA: TGTGCCAGCAGCCCTCGTCCCGGGACTAGCGGCCACTCCTACGAGCAGTACTTC. Its translation is CASSPRPGTSGHSYEQYF.

The J gene is TRBJ1-2, the V gene TRBV28; no definite D call. The CDR3 has 13 residues. V shed 8 bases and J shed 4 bases, with 14 bases lying between them. CDR1 MDHEN and CDR2 SYDVKM come from the germline V gene. The CDR3 loop is CASSPSQVYGYTF. The CDR3 DNA is TGTGCCAGCTCCCCAAGCCAGGTCTATGGCTACACCTTC.

This rearrangement joins TRBV3-1 (or the pseudogene TRBV3-2) to TRBJ2-2; perhaps TRBD1 as D (6 bases). The V gene lost 7 bases and the J gene lost 2 bases, with 14 bases spanning the gap. The CDR3 is made up of 15 amino acids. CDR1 LGHDT and CDR2 YNNKEL come from the germline V gene (reference sequence). The CDR3 protein is CASMETGDNTGELFF. The CDR3, as DNA: TGTGCCAGCATGGAGACAGGAGATAACACCGGGGAGCTGTTTTTT.

The sample holds a few counts of this clone. The chain uses TRBV28 and TRBJ2-2; the match to TRBD1 covers 11 bases. Unmatched junction bases numbered 5, after V lost 2 bases and J lost 6 bases. Germline assignment: CDR1 MDHEN and CDR2 SYDVKM. This CDR3 region has 16 residues. CDR3 sequence reads: CASSLPGQGESGELFF. The CDR3 bases are TGTGCCAGCAGTTTACCGGGACAGGGGGAATCCGGGGAGCTGTTTTTT. Filled out from reference TRBV28 and TRBJ2-2, the complete variable domain reads DVKVTQSSRYLVKRTGEKVFLECVQDMDHENMFWYRQDPGLGLRLIYFSYDVKMKEKGDIPEGYSVSREKKERFSLILESASTNQTSMYLCASSLPGQGESGELFFGEGSRLTVL.

This chain links TRBV5-4 with TRBJ1-2, with D uncertain. From germline, CDR1 is SGHNT and CDR2 YYREEE (reference sequence). Trimming shortened V by 0 bases and J by 7 bases, and 13 bases separated the two germline ends. The CDR3 has 14 amino acids. The CDR3 bases are TGTGCCAGCAGCTTGGACAGATTCCGGGTTGGCTACACCTTC. Translated, it gives CASSLDRFRVGYTF. Drawing the rest from reference TRBV5-4 and TRBJ1-2, the complete variable domain is ETGVTQSPTHLIKTRGQQVTLRCSSQSGHNTVSWYQQALGQGPQFIFQYYREEENGRGNFPPRFSGLQFPNYSSELNVNALELDDSALYLCASSLDRFRVGYTFGSGTRLTVV.

The CDR3 coding sequence is TGTGCCAGCAGCTTAGTTACTAGCGGGGGTAACGAGCAGTACTTC. Its translation: CASSLVTSGGNEQYF. V gene TRBV11-2 combines with J gene TRBJ2-7; 11 bases are shared with TRBD2. Germline lookup yields CDR1 SGHAT and CDR2 FQNNGV. The CDR3 totals 15 residues. Trimming removed 1 base from V and 5 bases from J; junction bases left unmatched: 4.

V and J are TRBV27 and TRBJ2-7; D uncertain. Germline lookup yields CDR1 MNHEY and CDR2 SMNVEV (reference sequence). CDR3 length equals 16 residues. V was cut by 6 bases and J by 0 bases, with 18 bases left in between. The CDR3 is CASRAEWDPPSYEQYF. Written as DNA, the CDR3 is TGTGCCAGCAGGGCCGAATGGGATCCCCCCTCCTACGAGCAGTACTTC.

The chain recombines TRBV27 with TRBJ1-6; 8 positions match TRBD1. This CDR3 has 15 residues. V was pared by 6 bases and J by 7 bases, with 8 bases of the junction left unmatched. Germline CDR1 and CDR2: MNHEY and SMNVEV (reference sequence). DNA for the CDR3: TGTGCCAGCAGGAGTTTAGGACAGGGCAATTCACCCCTCCACTTT. Encoded protein: CASRSLGQGNSPLHF.

The rearrangement joins TRBV27 to TRBJ2-1, with TRBD2 identical over 14 bases. Germline loops: CDR1 MNHEY, CDR2 SMNVEV (reference sequence). V dropped 1 base and J dropped 5; count of bases not matched to a gene: 1. This CDR3 contains 16 residues. DNA of the CDR3: TGTGCCAGCAGTTTATTGGGACTAGCGGGGGACAATGAGCAGTTCTTC. Translating it yields CASSLLGLAGDNEQFF.

CDR3 sequence reads: CASSWGILGGEAFF. Here the CDR3 DNA reads TGTGCCAGCAGTTGGGGGATCCTGGGAGGTGAAGCTTTCTTT. This chain links TRBV7-9 with TRBJ1-1; TRBD1 is a possible D gene (5 bases). Trimming cost V 6 bases and J 7 bases, with 18 bases left between them. CDR3 length equals 14 residues. Germline V gene sequence: CDR1 SEHNR, CDR2 FQNEAQ (reference sequence).